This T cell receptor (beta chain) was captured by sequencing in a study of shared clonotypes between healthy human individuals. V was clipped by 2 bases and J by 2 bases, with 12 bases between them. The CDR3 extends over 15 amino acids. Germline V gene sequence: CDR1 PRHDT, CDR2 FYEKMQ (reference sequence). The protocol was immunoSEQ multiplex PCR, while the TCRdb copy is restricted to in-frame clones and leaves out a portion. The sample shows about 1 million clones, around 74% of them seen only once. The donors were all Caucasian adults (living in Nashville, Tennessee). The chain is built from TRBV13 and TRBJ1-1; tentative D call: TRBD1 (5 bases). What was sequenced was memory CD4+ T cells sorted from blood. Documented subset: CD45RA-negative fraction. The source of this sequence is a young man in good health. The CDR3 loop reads CASSLRTGKNTEAFF. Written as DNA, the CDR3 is TGTGCCAGCAGCTTACGAACAGGTAAAAACACTGAAGCTTTCTTT.